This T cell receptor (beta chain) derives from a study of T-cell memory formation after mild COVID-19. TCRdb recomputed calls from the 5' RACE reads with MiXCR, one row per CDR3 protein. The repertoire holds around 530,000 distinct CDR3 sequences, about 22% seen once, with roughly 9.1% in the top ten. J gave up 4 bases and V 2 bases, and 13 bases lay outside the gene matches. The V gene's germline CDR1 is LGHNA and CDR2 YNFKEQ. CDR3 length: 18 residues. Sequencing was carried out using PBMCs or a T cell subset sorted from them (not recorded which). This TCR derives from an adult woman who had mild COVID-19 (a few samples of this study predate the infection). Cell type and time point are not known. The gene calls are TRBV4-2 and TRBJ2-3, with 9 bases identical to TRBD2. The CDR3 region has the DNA TGTGCCAGCAGCCAATCTCCCGGGACTAGCCTCAGCTCAGATACGCAGTATTTT. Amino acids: CASSQSPGTSLSSDTQYF.